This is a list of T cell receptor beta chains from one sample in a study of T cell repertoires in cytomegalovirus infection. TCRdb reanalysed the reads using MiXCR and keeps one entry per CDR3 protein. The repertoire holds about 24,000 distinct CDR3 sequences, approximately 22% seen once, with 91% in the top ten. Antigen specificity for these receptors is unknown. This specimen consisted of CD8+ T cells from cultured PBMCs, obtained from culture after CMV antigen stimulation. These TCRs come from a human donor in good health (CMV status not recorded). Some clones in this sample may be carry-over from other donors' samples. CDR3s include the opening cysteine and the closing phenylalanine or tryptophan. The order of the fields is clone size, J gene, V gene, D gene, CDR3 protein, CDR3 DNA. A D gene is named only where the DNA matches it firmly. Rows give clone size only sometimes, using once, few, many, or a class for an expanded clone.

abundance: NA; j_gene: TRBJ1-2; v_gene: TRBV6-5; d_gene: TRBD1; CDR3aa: CASRGRDPGQIANYGYTF; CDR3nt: TGTGCCAGCAGAGGACGTGATCCGGGACAGATAGCTAACTATGGCTACACCTTC
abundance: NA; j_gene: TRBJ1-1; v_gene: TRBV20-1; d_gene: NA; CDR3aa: CSVPRGYTEAFF; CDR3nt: TGCAGTGTCCCACGGGGTTACACTGAAGCTTTCTTT
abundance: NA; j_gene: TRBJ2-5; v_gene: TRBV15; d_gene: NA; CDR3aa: CATSRVVGETQYF; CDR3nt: TGTGCCACCAGCAGAGTCGTAGGAGAGACCCAGTACTTC
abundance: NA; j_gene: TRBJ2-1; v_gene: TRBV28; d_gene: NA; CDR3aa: CASSLEALSSYNELF; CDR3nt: TGTGCCAGCAGTTTAGAGGCCTTGAGCTCCTACAATGAGCTCTTC
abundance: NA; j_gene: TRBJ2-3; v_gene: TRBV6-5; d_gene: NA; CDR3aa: CASTRRATGASTDTQYF; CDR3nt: TGTGCCAGCACCAGGCGGGCCACGGGCGCTAGCACAGATACGCAGTATTTT
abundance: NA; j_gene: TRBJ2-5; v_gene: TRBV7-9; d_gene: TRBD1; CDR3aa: CASSSLKGTVRETQYF; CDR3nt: TGTGCCAGCAGCTCTTTGAAAGGGACAGTCCGAGAGACCCAGTACTTC
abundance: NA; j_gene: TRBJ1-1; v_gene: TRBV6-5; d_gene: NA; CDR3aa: CASSYKRGYTEAFF; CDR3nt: TGTGCCAGCAGTTACAAGCGGGGTTATACTGAAGCTTTCTTT
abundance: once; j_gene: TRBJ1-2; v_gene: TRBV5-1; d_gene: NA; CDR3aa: CASSIPGQSRGRMSYTF; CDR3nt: TGCGCCAGCAGCATACCCGGACAGTCGAGGGGCAGGATGAGCTACACCTTC
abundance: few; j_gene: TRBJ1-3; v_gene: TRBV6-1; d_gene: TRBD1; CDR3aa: CASSEWQGANTIYF; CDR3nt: TGTGCCAGCAGTGAGTGGCAGGGGGCAAACACCATATATTTT
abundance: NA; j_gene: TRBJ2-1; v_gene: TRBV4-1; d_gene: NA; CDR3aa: CASSQAPGEQFF; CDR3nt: TGCGCCAGCAGCCAAGCCCCGGGGGAGCAGTTCTTC
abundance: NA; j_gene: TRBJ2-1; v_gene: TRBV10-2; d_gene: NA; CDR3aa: CASSESGTSYNEQFF; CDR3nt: TGCGCCAGCAGTGAGTCAGGGACTTCTTACAATGAGCAGTTCTTC
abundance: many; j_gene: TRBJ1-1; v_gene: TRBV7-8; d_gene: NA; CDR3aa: CASSPGGENTEAFF; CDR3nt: TGTGCCAGCAGCCCCGGGGGGGAGAACACTGAAGCTTTCTTT
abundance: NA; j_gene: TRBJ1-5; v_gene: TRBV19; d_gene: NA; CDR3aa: CASREWDMHPNQPQHF; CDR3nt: TGTGCCAGTAGGGAGTGGGACATGCACCCCAATCAGCCCCAGCATTTT
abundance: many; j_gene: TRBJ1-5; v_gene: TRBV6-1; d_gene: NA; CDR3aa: CASSDRQVTRIYSNQPQHF; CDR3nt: TGTGCCAGCAGTGACCGACAGGTCACGAGGATATATAGCAATCAGCCCCAGCATTTT
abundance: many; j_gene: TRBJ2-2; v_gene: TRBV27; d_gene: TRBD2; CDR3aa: CASSLYVGAGGTGGELFF; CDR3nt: TGTGCCAGCAGTTTATACGTCGGAGCGGGGGGGACCGGCGGGGAGCTGTTTTTT
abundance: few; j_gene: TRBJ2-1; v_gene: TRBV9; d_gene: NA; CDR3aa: CASSVDWAGSSYNEQFF; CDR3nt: TGTGCCAGCAGCGTAGATTGGGCGGGGAGCTCCTACAATGAGCAGTTCTTC
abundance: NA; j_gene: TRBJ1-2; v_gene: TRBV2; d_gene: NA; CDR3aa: CASSARGGENGYTF; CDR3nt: TGTGCCAGCAGTGCACGGGGGGGAGAAAATGGCTACACCTTC
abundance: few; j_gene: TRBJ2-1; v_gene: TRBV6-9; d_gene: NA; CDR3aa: CASSYPAGRVYLDNEQFF; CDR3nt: TGTGCCAGCAGTTACCCCGCTGGCAGGGTCTATCTTGACAATGAGCAGTTCTTC